A selection of T cell receptor beta chains follows, all from one sample in a study of sequential checkpoint blockade in melanoma. TCRdb's table, derived via immunoSEQ multiplex PCR, lists solely in-frame clones and lacks some. The table has under 25,000 clones, just under 75% seen once; the top ten hold around 20%. Here the sequenced sample was CD8+ T cells sorted from blood (inferred from file names), taken from a patient given nivolumab and ipilimumab in sequence. These TCRs come from a human donor with melanoma. The CDR3 runs from the conserved cysteine through the conserved F or W. A D gene is named only where the DNA matches it firmly. Part of the rows lack a size; the others show once, few, many or a class for expanded clones.

v_call	j_call	d_call	clone_size	cdr3_aa	cdr3_nt
TRBV6-5	TRBJ2-3	TRBD1	-	CASSYSQGRDTQYF	TGTGCCAGCAGTTACTCACAGGGGAGAGATACGCAGTATTTT
TRBV19	TRBJ2-7	-	once	CASSIAGINPYEQYF	TGTGCCAGTAGTATAGCGGGGATTAACCCCTACGAGCAGTACTTC
TRBV21-1	TRBJ2-7	-	-	CASSGQTYEQYF	TGTGCCAGCAGCGGACAGACCTACGAGCAGTACTTC
TRBV7-9	TRBJ2-6	TRBD1	-	CASSPSEGQGASGANVLTF	TGTGCCAGCAGCCCCTCAGAGGGGCAGGGGGCATCTGGGGCCAACGTCCTGACTTTC
TRBV6-5	TRBJ2-1	TRBD2	-	CASSSSWTSGNEQFF	TGTGCCAGCAGCTCCTCCTGGACTAGCGGGAATGAGCAGTTCTTC
TRBV2	TRBJ2-7	TRBD1	few	CASSGQGSSYEQYF	TGTGCCAGCTCGGGACAGGGGAGCTCCTACGAGCAGTACTTC
TRBV11-2	TRBJ2-5	-	-	CASSPPEETQYF	TGTGCCAGCAGCCCGCCGGAAGAGACCCAGTACTTC
TRBV9	TRBJ2-2	-	-	CASSVEASNTGELFF	TGTGCCAGCAGCGTAGAAGCTAGCAACACCGGGGAGCTGTTTTTT
TRBV11-3	TRBJ2-2	-	-	CASSTFPGVNTGELFF	TGTGCCAGCAGCACTTTTCCGGGAGTGAACACCGGGGAGCTGTTTTTT
TRBV15	TRBJ2-3	-	-	CATSRDYVDTQYF	TGTGCCACCAGCAGAGATTATGTAGATACGCAGTATTTT
TRBV28	TRBJ2-3	TRBD1	-	CASSSLTGRTDTQYF	TGTGCCAGCAGTTCCCTGACAGGGCGCACAGATACGCAGTATTTT
TRBV2	TRBJ2-7	-	-	CASRRGFEQYF	TGTGCCAGCAGGAGGGGGTTTGAGCAGTACTTC
TRBV7-4	TRBJ2-7	TRBD1	-	CASSPTGELYEQYF	TGTGCCAGCAGCCCGACAGGGGAGCTATACGAGCAGTACTTC
TRBV7-6	TRBJ2-7	TRBD2	-	CASSPGTTLSGTYEQYF	TGTGCCAGCAGCCCCGGGACTACTTTAAGCGGGACCTACGAGCAGTACTTC
TRBV2	TRBJ1-1	TRBD1	-	CASSRGWGTEAFF	TGTGCCAGCAGCAGGGGGTGGGGCACTGAAGCTTTCTTT
TRBV2	TRBJ2-4	-	-	CASSVDGGRGNIQYF	TGTGCCAGCAGTGTAGACGGGGGGCGGGGAAACATTCAGTACTTC
TRBV11-2	TRBJ2-1	TRBD2	-	CASSFTSGGLFGYNEQFF	TGTGCCAGCAGCTTTACTAGCGGGGGCCTCTTTGGCTACAATGAGCAGTTCTTC
TRBV7-8	TRBJ1-5	-	-	CASSLRTRDNQPQHF	TGTGCCAGCAGCTTAAGAACGCGGGACAATCAGCCCCAGCATTTT
TRBV30	TRBJ1-2	TRBD1	-	CAWGKDRRNYGYTF	TGTGCCTGGGGGAAGGACAGGAGAAACTATGGCTACACCTTC
TRBV5-6	TRBJ1-4	-	-	CASSFQPRVITNEKLFF	TGTGCCAGCAGCTTCCAACCGAGGGTTATAACTAATGAAAAACTGTTTTTT
TRBV30	TRBJ2-7	-	-	CAWSAGEGVYEQYF	TGTGCCTGGAGTGCCGGGGAGGGGGTCTACGAGCAGTACTTC
TRBV5-1	TRBJ2-7	-	few	CASSPGTLAYEQYF	TGCGCCAGCAGCCCCGGGACTCTAGCCTACGAGCAGTACTTC
TRBV28	TRBJ2-7	TRBD1	-	CASSLGPGTGEYEQYF	TGTGCCAGCAGTTTAGGACCCGGGACAGGAGAATACGAGCAGTACTTC
TRBV19	TRBJ1-5	-	once	CASSLTASSNQPQHF	TGTGCCAGTAGTTTGACAGCAAGTAGCAATCAGCCCCAGCATTTT
TRBV28	TRBJ2-7	TRBD1	-	CASTPSGTGVYEQYF	TGTGCCAGCACACCCTCCGGGACAGGGGTGTACGAGCAGTACTTC
TRBV6-1	TRBJ2-7	-	-	CASRVRGLSYEQYF	TGTGCCAGCAGAGTCAGGGGCCTCTCCTACGAGCAGTACTTC
TRBV4-1	TRBJ1-3	-	-	CASSPLGRAGNMENTIYF	TGCGCCAGCAGCCCCCTGGGTCGGGCAGGGAATATGGAAAACACCATATATTTT
TRBV6-4	TRBJ1-1	-	medium-sized	CASSDSGTGEAFF	TGTGCCAGCAGTGACTCGGGAACAGGTGAAGCTTTCTTT
TRBV4-1	TRBJ1-1	-	-	CASSQDGGSGTEAFF	TGCGCCAGCAGCCAAGACGGGGGGAGTGGCACTGAAGCTTTCTTT
TRBV5-6	TRBJ2-7	TRBD1	once	CASRLQGSPYEQYF	TGTGCCAGCAGATTACAGGGGAGCCCCTACGAGCAGTACTTC
TRBV4-2	TRBJ2-1	TRBD1	-	CASSQDQGAIGNEQLF	TGTGCCAGCAGCCAAGATCAGGGGGCAATCGGCAATGAGCAGCTCTTC
TRBV9	TRBJ2-7	-	once	CASSVATGSSYEQYF	TGTGCCAGCAGCGTAGCTACGGGGAGCTCCTACGAGCAGTACTTC
TRBV27	TRBJ2-2	-	-	CASSLWAHQGGELFF	TGTGCCAGCAGTTTATGGGCACACCAGGGCGGGGAGCTGTTTTTT
TRBV9	TRBJ2-3	-	-	CASSVEGVGPDTQYF	TGTGCCAGCAGCGTAGAGGGGGTCGGCCCAGATACGCAGTATTTT
TRBV7-9	TRBJ2-1	TRBD2	-	CASSLTSGEDEQFF	TGTGCCAGCAGCTTGACTAGCGGAGAGGATGAGCAGTTCTTC
TRBV28	TRBJ2-1	-	-	CASSFLASSYNEQFF	TGTGCCAGCAGTTTCCTCGCTAGCTCCTACAATGAGCAGTTCTTC
TRBV27	TRBJ2-1	TRBD2	few	CASTHSTRGGQNEQFF	TGTGCCAGCACCCACTCGACCCGGGGGGGCCAGAATGAGCAGTTCTTC
TRBV30	TRBJ2-7	-	-	CAWSVVGAEQYF	TGTGCCTGGAGTGTGGTGGGGGCCGAGCAGTACTTC
TRBV27	TRBJ2-7	TRBD1	-	CASSFSGGGYEQYF	TGTGCCAGCAGTTTTTCAGGGGGCGGCTACGAGCAGTACTTC
TRBV4-3	TRBJ1-2	-	few	CASSQDRSTGYGYTF	TGCGCCAGCAGCCAAGATCGGTCCACAGGGTATGGCTACACCTTC
TRBV6-5	TRBJ1-4	-	-	CASSDSSQGNEKLFF	TGTGCCAGCAGTGACTCAAGTCAGGGAAATGAAAAACTGTTTTTT
TRBV6-4	TRBJ1-2	TRBD1	large	CASSPTGENYGYTF	TGTGCCAGCAGCCCTACAGGGGAAAACTATGGCTACACCTTC